This paragraph reports one T cell receptor (beta chain). The data derive from a study of blood T cell repertoires in COVID-19. Study summary: PBMCs, B-cell-depleted T cells, or T cells provided the cDNA or gDNA that made up the material.

This CDR3 contains 16 residues. Losses at the gene ends were 7 bases for V and 4 bases for J; bases not matched to a gene: 11. Germline lookup yields CDR1 SNHLY and CDR2 FYNNEI. As processed by the authors: Amplified reference gene primers provided the basis for estimating nucleated cell counts. This table comes from immunoSEQ multiplex PCR, and its TCRdb copy is limited to in-frame clones, with some not included. The D gene and trimming were derived from the DNA, and the V and J assignments and clone size from that table. This sample has approximately 300,000 clones; over 85% occur once, and the top ten carry 2.6%.

The sequenced sample consisted of PBMCs or T cells enriched from blood (not recorded which). This receptor was identified in a man in his sixties who had recovered from COVID-19. The chain links TRBV2 to TRBJ2-5; 11 positions match TRBD1. The CDR3 coding sequence is TGTGCCAGCATTACCCGCTCGGACAGGGGGCCAGAGACCCAGTACTTC. Its protein product is CASITRSDRGPETQYF.